This T cell receptor beta chain was found in a study of cytomegalovirus exposure and HLA in healthy donors. Study results and caveats: The productive fraction for most TCR beta V segments was about 87% or about 30% in an earlier analysis.

A remark on this clone: Its antigen is as yet unknown.

Primers included in the PCR were 60 Vbeta and 13 Jbeta primers. The repertoire was sequenced with immunoSEQ multiplex PCR; TCRdb's copy has only in-frame clones and lacks some. The sample carries 150,000 to 200,000 clones, roughly 80% recorded once. This CDR3 is 14 amino acids long. The J segment lost 6 bases and the V segment lost 3 bases, leaving 7 bases of the junction unmatched. CDR1 and CDR2 (germline): MDHEN, SYDVKM. The TCR was taken from a woman aged 45-65 years in good health and CMV-seronegative. The sequencing input was PBMCs. The V gene is TRBV28, the J gene TRBJ1-1; 7 bases are shared with TRBD1. CDR3 sequence reads: CASSLAGTAPEAFF. The CDR3 DNA sequence: TGTGCCAGCAGTTTGGCCGGGACAGCACCTGAAGCTTTCTTT.